This T cell receptor (beta chain) came from a study of beta chain features in type 1 diabetes. Of note for this clone: Other DNA sequences in the same sample also yield this CDR3.

The single heparinised draw taken from each donor contained around 100 mL of blood on average. Since all of the isolated RNA was reverse transcribed, expressed TCRB transcripts were what got sequenced. Profiling relied on immunoSEQ multiplex PCR, and the TCRdb table lists in-frame clones only, not all of them. The data hold under 300,000 clones, with about 30% observed a single time. The CDR3 covers 14 residues. The germline V gene has CDR1 MNHNS and CDR2 SASEGT. J lost 2 bases, V lost 6 bases, and 5 bases had no gene match. The source material was central memory CD4+ T cells from blood. V gene TRBV6-1 combines with J gene TRBJ2-7, with 9 bases identical to TRBD2. This clonotype was obtained from a man aged 30 to 39 in good health. In DNA form, the CDR3 reads TGTGCCAGCAGCACCGGGACTAGCACCTACGAGCAGTACTTC. Its translation: CASSTGTSTYEQYF.